Listed here is a single T cell receptor (beta chain). Its target is not known. Reverse transcription used 450 to 550 ng RNA and constant-region primers for alpha and beta. Alpha and beta chain libraries were made separately by chain-specific third strand synthesis with multiplexing indices. One entry per CDR3 protein, called by TCRdb with MiXCR from the 5' RACE reads. The data show around 4,300 distinct CDR3 sequences, with under 8.5% seen just once and 28% held by the top ten. This entry belongs to a study of HIV-infected patients and healthy controls. The CDR3 spans 20 residues. V lost 9 bases, J lost 3 bases, and 28 bases stayed unmatched. Germline CDR1 reads SGHRS; CDR2 reads YFSETQ. Broader study findings: Healthy control repertoires had roughly threefold more distinct CDR3s than untreated HIV+ repertoires, and higher Shannon diversity. During therapy, HIV-associated CDR3s fell significantly in frequency, while CMV-associated CDR3s did not change significantly. Compared with healthy controls, HIV-infected patients showed less CDR3 sharing between individuals. Significant mean usage differences between HIV-infected patients and controls involved eight alpha and eight beta V genes.

Whole blood was used without fractionation, so all unsorted peripheral T cells were included. The TCR sequence derives from an adult with HIV infection. V is TRBV5-1 and J is TRBJ2-5, with 8 bases lining up with TRBD2. Sample: blood, taken before antiretroviral therapy. CDR3 residues: CANRPEPVGVFSGSKETQYF. The CDR3 DNA follows: TGCGCCAACCGACCCGAACCAGTAGGGGTATTCAGCGGGAGTAAAGAGACCCAGTACTTC.